Shown below are 15 T cell receptor beta chains from a single sample sequenced in a study of blood T cell repertoires in COVID-19. Generated by immunoSEQ multiplex PCR, the TCRdb table keeps only in-frame clones and is missing some. The sample holds around 250,000 clones, 80% to 90% seen once. Specimen: peripheral blood. These TCRs come from a woman aged 70 to 79 with COVID-19, enrolled during active disease.

The CDR3 nucleotides are TGTGCCACCGCTAAATATCAGGGTCCCGAAGCTTTCTTT. Protein sequence: CATAKYQGPEAFF. This chain links TRBV15 with TRBJ1-1; the D gene is possibly TRBD1 (5 bases). Germline CDR1 and CDR2: LNHNV and YYDKDF (reference sequence). The CDR3 is 13 residues long. The ends were cut back, 8 bases at V and 8 bases at J, with 18 bases in the middle.

This rearrangement joins TRBV30 to TRBJ1-1, with D possibly matching TRBD1 (5 bases). Germline lookup yields CDR1 GTSNPN and CDR2 SVGIG (reference sequence). Between the trimmed V and J ends, which lost 3 bases and 4 bases, there was a span of 18 bases. This CDR3 has 15 amino acids. The CDR3 DNA reads as TGTGCCTGGAGCGATAACGGGGGAGGAGGCACTGAAGCTTTCTTT. Protein product: CAWSDNGGGGTEAFF. Using reference TRBV30 and TRBJ1-1 for the parts outside the CDR3, the full variable domain is SQTIHQWPATLVQPVGSPLSLECTVEGTSNPNLYWYRQAAGRGLQLLFYSVGIGQISSEVPQNLSASRPQDRQFILSSKKLLLSDSGFYLCAWSDNGGGGTEAFFGQGTRLTVV.

The J gene is TRBJ2-5, the V gene TRBV6-1, with TRBD1 matching over 7 bases. There are 14 residues in the CDR3. Germline assignment: CDR1 MNHNS and CDR2 SASEGT. J lost 5 bases, V lost 2 bases, and 5 bases had no gene match. CDR3 DNA: TGTGCCAGCAGTGAAAACAGGGGTAGGGAGACCCAGTACTTC. This encodes CASSENRGRETQYF.

This clone was observed a few times. CDR3: CASRRGGANSPLHF. The CDR3 DNA follows: TGTGCCAGCAGGCGAGGGGGGGCAAATTCACCCCTCCACTTT. This chain uses TRBV3-1 (or the pseudogene TRBV3-2) with TRBJ1-6; a possible D gene is TRBD1 (6 bases). The V and J ends lost 6 bases and 7 bases respectively, with 13 bases between them. This CDR3 spans 14 amino acids. Germline values: CDR1 LGHDT, CDR2 YNNKEL (reference sequence).

This rearrangement joins TRBV11-3 to TRBJ2-3; perhaps TRBD2 as D (5 bases). The CDR3 sequence is 15 residues long. CDR1 is SGHNT and CDR2 is YENEEA in the germline V gene. Trimming shortened V by 4 bases and J by 5 bases, and 16 bases separated the two germline ends. This CDR3 is CASSWGELRGDTQYF. In nucleotides, the CDR3 is TGTGCCAGCAGCTGGGGAGAACTTCGGGGAGATACGCAGTATTTT.

The V and J genes are TRBV10-3 and TRBJ1-2; TRBD1 matches at 8 bases. This CDR3 comprises 15 residues. From germline, CDR1 is ENHRY and CDR2 SYGVKD. V was clipped by 7 bases and J by 2 bases; unmatched bases: 9. The chain's CDR3 is CAITPDRARNYGYTF. The CDR3 DNA reads as TGTGCCATCACCCCGGACAGGGCAAGAAACTATGGCTACACCTTC.

Comment on this clone: The sample contains more than one DNA sequence encoding this CDR3. V usage is TRBV10-3 and J usage is TRBJ2-1, with D unclear. The V end lost 2 bases, the J end lost 6 bases, and 2 bases lay between the germline ends. From germline, CDR1 is ENHRY and CDR2 SYGVKD. The CDR3 has 11 residues. CDR3 sequence (DNA): TGTGCCATCAGTGAGCTCAATGAGCAGTTCTTC. It specifies CAISELNEQFF.

The chain couples TRBV29-1 to TRBJ2-3; D is unresolved. Trimming shortened V by 1 base and J by 3 bases, and 5 bases separated the two germline ends. CDR3 length: 12 amino acids. Germline V CDR1 and CDR2: SQVTM, ANQGSEA. The CDR3 spells CSVEGQTDTQYF. The CDR3 DNA reads TGCAGCGTTGAAGGGCAGACAGATACGCAGTATTTT.

V gene TRBV28 combines with J gene TRBJ1-4; 9 nucleotides match TRBD1. This CDR3 is built from 16 residues. Germline V gene lookup returns CDR1 MDHEN and CDR2 SYDVKM. The J segment lost 7 bases and the V segment lost 3 bases, leaving 9 bases of the junction unmatched. CDR3 in amino acids: CASSFFAGTGSEKLFF. In nucleotides, the CDR3 is TGTGCCAGCAGTTTCTTTGCCGGGACAGGGAGTGAAAAACTGTTTTTT. Variable domain in full (rest from reference TRBV28 and TRBJ1-4): DVKVTQSSRYLVKRTGEKVFLECVQDMDHENMFWYRQDPGLGLRLIYFSYDVKMKEKGDIPEGYSVSREKKERFSLILESASTNQTSMYLCASSFFAGTGSEKLFFGSGTQLSVL.

The chain joins TRBV30 to TRBJ1-6; TRBD1 might be the D (5 bases). Per the germline V gene, CDR1 is GTSNPN and CDR2 is SVGIG (reference sequence). Deletions cut 1 base from V and 10 bases from J, with 14 bases between. The CDR3 loop spans 14 amino acids. Written as DNA, the CDR3 is TGTGCCTGGAGTGATGAACAGGTCAACTCACCCCTCCACTTT. It is translated as CAWSDEQVNSPLHF. Looking up the rest from reference TRBV30 and TRBJ1-6 gives the full variable domain: SQTIHQWPATLVQPVGSPLSLECTVEGTSNPNLYWYRQAAGRGLQLLFYSVGIGQISSEVPQNLSASRPQDRQFILSSKKLLLSDSGFYLCAWSDEQVNSPLHFGNGTRLTVT.

The chain couples TRBV6-5 to TRBJ2-7; 7 positions match TRBD2. Germline V CDR1 and CDR2: MNHEY, SVGAGI. The CDR3 sequence is 14 residues long. V was pared by 8 bases and J by 3 bases, with 10 bases of the junction left unmatched. CDR3 bases: TGTGCCAGCTGGGAGCGGGACCAAAGCTACGAGCAGTACTTC. Translation gives CASWERDQSYEQYF.

The rearrangement uses TRBV27 and TRBJ1-5; possibly TRBD1 for D (6 bases). V lost 4 bases to trimming and J lost 1 base, with 14 bases between them. Germline CDR1 MNHEY, CDR2 SMNVEV (reference sequence). This CDR3 comprises 16 residues. CDR3 in amino acids: CASSSAGVISNQPQHF. CDR3 bases: TGTGCCAGCAGTTCGGCAGGGGTGATAAGCAATCAGCCCCAGCATTTT.

V and J are TRBV6-1 and TRBJ2-3; D is ambiguous. The V end was cut by 2 bases, the J end by 1 base, with 10 bases between. The germline gives CDR1 MNHNS, CDR2 SASEGT. This CDR3 comprises 15 residues. In nucleotides, the CDR3 is TGTGCCAGCAGTGAATTTTCTTCGGGCACAGATACGCAGTATTTT. The encoded protein is CASSEFSSGTDTQYF.

This clone showed up just once. The gene calls are TRBV5-4 and TRBJ2-7, with D possibly being TRBD2 (5 bases). Trimming cost V 4 bases and J 4 bases, with 12 bases left between them. Looked up from germline, CDR1 is SGHNT and CDR2 is YYREEE (reference sequence). This CDR3 region has 13 residues. The CDR3 loop is CASSRNTGYEQYF. The CDR3 DNA reads as TGTGCCAGCAGCCGTAACACGGGATACGAGCAGTACTTC.

The chain employs TRBV7-2 and TRBJ1-5; the match to TRBD1 covers 9 bases. The CDR3 is made up of 16 amino acids. The V gene's germline CDR1 is SGHTA and CDR2 FQGNSA. The junction had 11 bases not matched to a gene; V was cut back by 5 bases and J by 6 bases. The CDR3 sequence is CASSPHGTGNSQPQHF. CDR3 DNA: TGTGCCAGCAGCCCACACGGGACAGGGAACTCTCAGCCCCAGCATTTT.